This T cell receptor (beta chain) was recorded in a study of blood T cell repertoires in COVID-19. Study-level information: Donors in the United States, Italy and Spain gave samples during acute or convalescent COVID-19. The cDNA or gDNA used as material had been derived from T cells, B-cell-depleted T cells, or PBMCs.

Participants came from under 30 US areas, aged roughly 18 to 90 years. Study processing details: Cell counts per sample came from amplifying reference gene primers. Profiled with immunoSEQ multiplex PCR; TCRdb holds only in-frame clones, not every one. V, J and clone size reflect that table, while D and trimming were determined from the DNA. The top ten hold 15% to 20% of the sample, which has approximately 180,000 clones, more than 75% seen once. This clone was counted at least ten times. The TCR originated in a woman aged 50 to 60 who had recovered from COVID-19. Material: PBMCs or T cells enriched from blood (not recorded which).

The CDR3 DNA follows: TGCGCCAGCAGCTCCCTCTTAACTAGCGGGAGGGCCTACGAGCAGTACTTC. This codes for CASSSLLTSGRAYEQYF. The gene calls are TRBV5-1 and TRBJ2-7, with TRBD2 identical over 13 bases. The V gene's germline CDR1 is SGHRS and CDR2 YFSETQ. V was clipped by 3 bases and J by 2 bases; unmatched bases: 8. The CDR3 runs 17 residues. Together with reference TRBV5-1 and TRBJ2-7, the CDR3 gives the full variable domain: KAGVTQTPRYLIKTRGQQVTLSCSPISGHRSVSWYQQTPGQGLQFLFEYFSETQRNKGNFPGRFSGRQFSNSRSEMNVSTLELGDSALYLCASSSLLTSGRAYEQYFGPGTRLTVT.